There are a few counts of the clone carrying this T cell receptor beta chain. These data originate in a study of blood T cell repertoires in COVID-19. Study overall: The United States, Italy and Spain supplied acute and convalescent COVID-19 samples. PBMCs, B-cell-depleted T cells, or T cells were the source of the cDNA or gDNA that made up the material.

CDR3 length: 15 amino acids. Germline V gives CDR1 SGHTA, CDR2 FQGNSA. Deletions cut 2 bases from V and 6 bases from J, with 11 bases between. In the source study's methods: Using reference gene primer amplification, nucleated cell counts were estimated. The data were produced by immunoSEQ multiplex PCR, yet TCRdb's version contains in-frame clones alone and is incomplete. V and J calls and clone size follow that table, whereas D and trimming were derived from the DNA. This table holds 200,000 to 250,000 clones, 82% found once. The sequencing sample was made of peripheral blood. V gene TRBV7-2 combines with J gene TRBJ1-6; possible D gene TRBD1, 5 bases. This receptor was taken from a woman older than 75 with COVID-19, enrolled during active disease. The CDR3 loop reads CASSLQGSSNSPLHF. CDR3 bases: TGTGCCAGCAGCTTACAGGGATCTAGTAATTCACCCCTCCACTTT.